The 5 T cell receptor beta chains presented below share a single source sample, sequenced in a study of T cell responses to AZD1222 COVID-19 vaccine. The assay was immunoSEQ multiplex PCR, and TCRdb's table has in-frame clones only and misses some. The sample has under 150,000 clones, about 87% seen once; the top ten hold approximately 16%. The material sequenced was peripheral blood, taken on day 0 of AZD1222 vaccination. The receptors come from an adult in good health.

This chain joins TRBV19 and TRBJ2-3; 8 nucleotides line up with TRBD1. The V gene's germline CDR1 is LNHDA and CDR2 SQIVND (reference sequence). V lost 1 base and J lost 4; bases outside the gene matches: 7. CDR3 size: 16 residues. The chain's CDR3 is CASSIVQGAVPDTQYF. The CDR3 DNA reads TGTGCCAGTAGTATAGTGCAGGGGGCGGTTCCAGATACGCAGTATTTT.

This chain connects TRBV28 to TRBJ2-7; D possibly corresponds to TRBD1 (6 bases). The CDR3 sequence is 14 residues long. Trimming shortened V by 4 bases and J by 3 bases, and 13 bases separated the two germline ends. CDR1 and CDR2 from the germline V gene are MDHEN and SYDVKM. The DNA for the CDR3 is TGTGCCAGCAGTTCAGCCGGGACACTCTACGAGCAGTACTTC. Its protein product is CASSSAGTLYEQYF.

This chain connects TRBV9 to TRBJ1-4, with D hard to call. V was pared by 7 bases and J by 0 bases, with 4 bases between. Germline V gene sequence: CDR1 SGDLS, CDR2 YYNGEE. The CDR3 sequence is 12 residues long. CDR3 protein: CASGPTNEKLFF. DNA of the CDR3: TGTGCCAGCGGTCCAACTAATGAAAAACTGTTTTTT.

The rearrangement joins TRBV7-2 to TRBJ2-7; 10 nucleotides align to TRBD2. This CDR3 has 15 amino acids. V dropped 11 bases and J dropped 8; count of bases not matched to a gene: 18. Germline V lookup: CDR1 SGHTA, CDR2 FQGNSA. The DNA for the CDR3 is TGTGCCGGCCCTTCCCCCAGGACTAGCGGTCCCCAGCAGTACTTC. Its protein is CAGPSPRTSGPQQYF. Full variable domain (rest looked up from reference TRBV7-2 and TRBJ2-7): GAGVSQSPSNKVTEKGKDVELRCDPISGHTALYWYRQSLGQGLEFLIYFQGNSAPDKSGLPSDRFSAERTGGSVSTLTIQRTQQEDSAVYLCAGPSPRTSGPQQYFGPGTRLTVT.

The rearrangement joins TRBV5-4 to TRBJ2-7; D is ambiguous. CDR3 length equals 14 residues. With 0 bases removed from V and 2 bases from J, the gap between germline ends came to 9 bases. CDR1 is SGHNT, CDR2 YYREEE, per germline (reference sequence). CDR3 protein: CASSLGGSPYEQYF. Here the CDR3 DNA reads TGTGCCAGCAGCTTGGGCGGCAGCCCCTACGAGCAGTACTTC.